Each of the 26 T cell receptor beta chains below was sequenced from the same sample in a study of shared clonotypes between healthy human individuals. Repertoires were generated with immunoSEQ multiplex PCR, while TCRdb's copy carries only in-frame clones and drops some. Altogether some 2,100,000 clones are present, approximately 95% being singletons, with the ten largest covering roughly 0.13%. Source material: naive CD4+ T cells sorted from blood. Described subset: CD45RA+ positively selected. These receptors came from a man in his late teens or twenties in good health.

V is TRBV4-1 and J is TRBJ2-1; D possibly corresponds to TRBD2 (5 bases). The CDR3 contains 16 residues. CDR1 and CDR2 from the germline V gene are MGHRA and YSYEKL. Trimming took 0 bases from V and 2 from J, leaving 11 bases between them. CDR3 bases: TGCGCCAGCAGCCAAGATGGCGGGCAGACCTACAATGAGCAGTTCTTC. Protein: CASSQDGGQTYNEQFF.

With regard to this clone: Different DNA sequences within this sample yield the same CDR3. The chain couples TRBV5-1 to TRBJ2-5; 8 positions agree with TRBD1. CDR1 and CDR2 from the germline V gene are SGHRS and YFSETQ. There are 14 residues in the CDR3. V lost 8 bases to trimming and J lost 5 bases; unmatched junction nucleotides: 11. The CDR3 DNA reads as TGCGCCAGTAGGCAGACAGGGGATGGGGAGACCCAGTACTTC. It specifies CASRQTGDGETQYF.

This chain joins TRBV9 and TRBJ1-4; 7 positions agree with TRBD1. V shed 1 base, J shed 7 bases, and the junction held 7 bases outside the gene matches. This CDR3 spans 15 amino acids. CDR1 and CDR2 (germline): SGDLS, YYNGEE. DNA for the CDR3: TGTGCCAGCAGCGTAAGGCCAGGGGGGAGTGAAAAACTGTTTTTT. The encoded protein is CASSVRPGGSEKLFF.

The chain recombines TRBV10-3 with TRBJ2-3, with D possibly called TRBD1 or TRBD2 (6 bases each). Germline loops: CDR1 ENHRY, CDR2 SYGVKD. The CDR3 loop spans 15 amino acids. Trimming removed 8 bases at V and 1 base at J, with 16 bases between. The CDR3 is CAISWSGGGTDTQYF. The CDR3 DNA sequence: TGTGCCATCTCCTGGTCCGGGGGCGGCACAGATACGCAGTATTTT.

The J gene is TRBJ2-5, the V gene TRBV19; possible D gene TRBD2, 7 bases. The CDR3 covers 14 residues. Germline-derived CDR1 and CDR2 are LNHDA and SQIVND (reference sequence). The V and J ends lost 9 bases and 2 bases respectively, with 16 bases between them. The CDR3 sequence: CASKDGGHQETQYF. The CDR3 bases are TGTGCCAGCAAAGACGGGGGGCATCAAGAGACCCAGTACTTC.

This clone appeared a few times. The same CDR3 also results from other DNA sequences found in this sample. This chain's CDR3 is CASSRQGYEQYF. CDR3 nucleotide sequence: TGTGCCAGCAGTAGACAGGGCTACGAGCAGTACTTC. The chain carries TRBV6-5 and TRBJ2-7; 7 bases match TRBD1. V lost 5 bases and J lost 3; bases outside the gene matches: 1. The CDR3 length is 12 residues. Germline values: CDR1 MNHEY, CDR2 SVGAGI.

J is TRBJ2-2 and V is TRBV7-9, with 7 bases aligning to TRBD2. J gave up 5 bases and V 7 bases, and 10 bases lay outside the gene matches. The germline V gene encodes CDR1 SEHNR and CDR2 FQNEAQ (reference sequence). The CDR3 totals 15 residues. The CDR3 region is CASILKSGKTGELFF. The CDR3 bases are TGTGCCAGCATCCTGAAGAGCGGGAAGACCGGGGAGCTGTTTTTT.

A remark on this clone: The sample holds other DNA sequences that translate to the same CDR3. The chain is built from TRBV18 and TRBJ2-7; perhaps TRBD1 as D (5 bases). The CDR3 has 13 residues. Trimming pared 3 bases from V and 2 bases from J, leaving 8 bases between. Germline loops: CDR1 KGHSH, CDR2 LQKENI. CDR3 coding DNA: TGTGCCAGCTCACCTCAGGGTCCCTACGAGCAGTACTTC. This encodes CASSPQGPYEQYF.

This chain uses TRBV6-1 with TRBJ2-3; 8 bases match TRBD2. J lost 2 bases, V lost 8 bases, and 3 bases had no gene match. The CDR3 extends over 13 amino acids. Germline CDR1 MNHNS, CDR2 SASEGT. The CDR3 region has the DNA TGTGCCAGCTTTAGCGGGGCCACAGATACGCAGTATTTT. As protein: CASFSGATDTQYF.

The chain joins TRBV6-5 to TRBJ1-2, with D uncertain. Germline values: CDR1 MNHEY, CDR2 SVGAGI. The CDR3 extends over 15 amino acids. The ends were cut back, 7 bases at V and 8 bases at J, with 23 bases in the middle. Written as DNA, the CDR3 is TGTGCCAGCATCTCCTGGGCCGGGCATAGAGGAGGCTACACCTTC. This encodes CASISWAGHRGGYTF.

The rearrangement joins TRBV5-4 to TRBJ2-7; TRBD2 agrees at 13 bases. Germline V gene sequence: CDR1 SGHNT, CDR2 YYREEE (reference sequence). The ends lost 0 bases at V and 6 bases at J; junction bases unmatched: 6. The CDR3 is 16 residues long. CDR3 region: CASSLAGLAGVGEQYF. CDR3 nucleotide sequence: TGTGCCAGCAGCTTGGCAGGACTAGCGGGAGTGGGCGAGCAGTACTTC.

The V call is TRBV30, the J call TRBJ1-1, with 8 nucleotides matching TRBD1. V was pared by 4 bases and J by 2 bases, with 3 bases of the junction left unmatched. The CDR3 contains 13 residues. CDR1 and CDR2 from the germline V gene are GTSNPN and SVGIG (reference sequence). This CDR3 reads CAWNGQGNTEAFF. CDR3 bases: TGTGCCTGGAACGGACAGGGAAACACTGAAGCTTTCTTT.

The CDR3 loop reads CASGGQPNTEAFF. The CDR3 DNA reads as TGTGCCAGCGGAGGACAGCCGAACACTGAAGCTTTCTTT. The chain carries TRBV28 and TRBJ1-1, with D possibly matching TRBD1 (6 bases). Germline V lookup: CDR1 MDHEN, CDR2 SYDVKM. V was cut by 8 bases and J by 1 base, with 11 bases left in between. The CDR3 covers 13 residues. The whole variable domain, filled in from reference TRBV28 and TRBJ1-1, reads DVKVTQSSRYLVKRTGEKVFLECVQDMDHENMFWYRQDPGLGLRLIYFSYDVKMKEKGDIPEGYSVSREKKERFSLILESASTNQTSMYLCASGGQPNTEAFFGQGTRLTVV.

The chain employs TRBV2 and TRBJ1-1; D remains ambiguous. The CDR3 length is 13 residues. Trimming left V 7 bases short and J 1 base short, with 10 bases between. Germline CDR1 is SNHLY and CDR2 is FYNNEI. The CDR3 DNA is TGTGCCAGCACCCAGGAAGGGAACACTGAAGCTTTCTTT. Residues: CASTQEGNTEAFF.

The chain joins TRBV6-1 to TRBJ2-5; the D gene is possibly TRBD1 (6 bases). The CDR3 loop spans 16 amino acids. V lost 1 base and J 4 bases, leaving 16 bases between the germline ends. CDR1 and CDR2 from the germline V gene are MNHNS and SASEGT. CDR3 sequence (DNA): TGTGCCAGCAGTGAAGACCCACAGGGTCCGGGAGAGACCCAGTACTTC. Encoded protein: CASSEDPQGPGETQYF.

The chain recombines TRBV9 with TRBJ2-7, with 7 bases identical to TRBD1. With V trimmed by 2 bases and J by 4 bases, 12 bases remained unmatched. Germline V gives CDR1 SGDLS, CDR2 YYNGEE. This CDR3 is 16 amino acids long. The CDR3 region has the DNA TGTGCCAGCAGCGTGGGTTGGTCAGGGGGAATATACGAGCAGTACTTC. The encoded protein is CASSVGWSGGIYEQYF.

The V and J genes are TRBV19 and TRBJ1-6; no clear D gene. Trimming stripped 6 bases from V and 0 bases from J, with 18 bases between. Germline CDR1 is LNHDA and CDR2 is SQIVND (reference sequence). This CDR3 contains 18 residues. The CDR3 sequence: CASSPGLGKSSYNSPLHF. Here the CDR3 DNA reads TGTGCCAGTAGCCCGGGTCTTGGGAAGAGCTCCTATAATTCACCCCTCCACTTT.

The V and J genes are TRBV28 and TRBJ1-2; a possible D gene is TRBD1 (6 bases). V lost 5 bases, J lost 4 bases, and 17 bases lay in between. This CDR3 spans 15 amino acids. CDR1 is MDHEN, CDR2 SYDVKM, per germline. The CDR3 is CASSPIDRYIYGYTF. The DNA of the CDR3 is TGTGCCAGCAGTCCTATTGACAGGTATATCTATGGCTACACCTTC.

This chain uses TRBV5-1 with TRBJ1-1; TRBD1 matches at 8 bases. The V gene's germline CDR1 is SGHRS and CDR2 YFSETQ. V lost 0 bases, J lost 5 bases, and 6 bases stayed unmatched. The CDR3 loop spans 15 amino acids. CDR3 sequence reads: CASSLVPGGLTEAFF. CDR3 bases: TGCGCCAGCAGCTTGGTACCAGGGGGCCTTACTGAAGCTTTCTTT. Filled out from reference TRBV5-1 and TRBJ1-1, the complete variable domain reads KAGVTQTPRYLIKTRGQQVTLSCSPISGHRSVSWYQQTPGQGLQFLFEYFSETQRNKGNFPGRFSGRQFSNSRSEMNVSTLELGDSALYLCASSLVPGGLTEAFFGQGTRLTVV.

The J gene is TRBJ2-1, the V gene TRBV7-6; 9 bases align to TRBD1. The CDR3 totals 15 residues. Germline values: CDR1 SGHVS, CDR2 FNYEAQ. V shed 5 bases, J shed 5 bases, and the junction held 7 bases outside the gene matches. The CDR3 DNA reads as TGTGCCAGCAGCCAACCCGGGACAGGGAACAATGAGCAGTTCTTC. Protein sequence: CASSQPGTGNNEQFF.

This clone was seen once. The rearrangement links TRBV28 to TRBJ1-4, with no clear D. Trimming removed 4 bases at V and 4 bases at J, with 10 bases between. Looked up from germline, CDR1 is MDHEN and CDR2 is SYDVKM. This CDR3 has 14 residues. Here the CDR3 DNA reads TGTGCCAGCAGTTCAGGTACAGATAATGAAAAACTGTTTTTT. Translated, it gives CASSSGTDNEKLFF.

The gene calls are TRBV6-1 and TRBJ1-3; 8 bases are a match to TRBD1. J was trimmed by 3 bases and V by 0 bases; bases with no gene match: 4. The germline CDR1 and CDR2 sequences are MNHNS and SASEGT. The CDR3 sequence is 16 residues long. CDR3 residues: CASSEAWTGSGNTIYF. In DNA form, the CDR3 reads TGTGCCAGCAGTGAAGCGTGGACAGGGAGTGGAAACACCATATATTTT.

The chain employs TRBV29-1 and TRBJ2-3, with 7 positions matching TRBD2. With V trimmed by 3 bases and J by 2 bases, 5 bases remained unmatched. CDR3 length: 14 amino acids. The V gene's germline CDR1 is SQVTM and CDR2 ANQGSEA. As DNA, the CDR3 is TGCAGCGTTGATAAGGCGGGAGTCACAGATACGCAGTATTTT. Amino acids: CSVDKAGVTDTQYF.

The chain recombines TRBV5-8 with TRBJ2-3; D is uncertain. Deletions cut 0 bases from V and 1 base from J, with 6 bases between. This CDR3 is built from 14 residues. Germline loops: CDR1 SGHTS, CDR2 YDEGEE. The CDR3 is CASSLGAGTDTQYF. The CDR3, as DNA: TGTGCCAGCAGCTTGGGGGCGGGCACAGATACGCAGTATTTT.

V and J are TRBV30 and TRBJ1-4, with D tentatively TRBD1 (6 bases). The ends were cut back, 0 bases at V and 7 bases at J, with 18 bases in the middle. Germline V gene data show CDR1 as GTSNPN and CDR2 as SVGIG (reference sequence). The CDR3 is 16 amino acids. CDR3 DNA sequence: TGTGCCTGGAGTGTACCCCTAGGGGGTGGCGTTGAAAAACTGTTTTTT. Its translation is CAWSVPLGGGVEKLFF.

The chain combines TRBV7-8 with TRBJ1-2, with D hard to call. V was cut by 5 bases and J by 8 bases, with 18 bases left in between. Germline CDR1 is SGHVS and CDR2 is FQNEAQ. This CDR3 spans 14 amino acids. The CDR3 spells CASSPPGSTGGYTF. CDR3 bases: TGTGCCAGCAGCCCCCCCGGGAGCACCGGCGGCTACACCTTC.